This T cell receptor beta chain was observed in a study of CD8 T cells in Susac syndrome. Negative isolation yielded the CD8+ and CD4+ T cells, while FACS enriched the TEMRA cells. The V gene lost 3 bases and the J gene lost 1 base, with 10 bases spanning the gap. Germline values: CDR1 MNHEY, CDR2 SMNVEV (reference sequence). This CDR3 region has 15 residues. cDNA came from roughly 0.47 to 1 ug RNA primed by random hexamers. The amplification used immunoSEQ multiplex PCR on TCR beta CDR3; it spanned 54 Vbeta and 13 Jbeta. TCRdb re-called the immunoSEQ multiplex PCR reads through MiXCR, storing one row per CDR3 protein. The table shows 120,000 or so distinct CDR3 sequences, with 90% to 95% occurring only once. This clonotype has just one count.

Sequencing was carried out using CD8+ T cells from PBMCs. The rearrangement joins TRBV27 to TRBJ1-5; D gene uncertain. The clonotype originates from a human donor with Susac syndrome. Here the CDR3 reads CASSLAALSNQPQHF. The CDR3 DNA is TGTGCCAGCAGTTTGGCAGCCCTCAGCAATCAGCCCCAGCATTTT.